This T cell receptor (beta chain) was identified during a study of early T cells in non-severe SARS-CoV-2 infection. Study-level information: Sequencing used unsorted whole-blood bulk RNA, so chains lack pairing. Notes on the study in general: Using VDJdb, the matching emphasized anti-spike CD8 responses while missing private and CD4 specificities.

Trimming removed 7 bases at V and 3 bases at J, with 4 bases between. The CDR3 totals 11 residues. Germline V gives CDR1 MNHNS, CDR2 SASEGT. This clonotype was counted at least ten times. Its antigen is as yet unknown. cDNA molecules, individually, were tagged with unique molecular identifiers. TCRdb reanalysed the 5' RACE reads using MiXCR and keeps one entry per CDR3 protein. The sample shows approximately 32,000 distinct CDR3 sequences, roughly 3.9% of them seen only once. The TCR originated in an adult who was a healthcare worker with PCR-confirmed SARS-CoV-2 infection or an uninfected control (not recorded which). Sequenced material: whole blood. The chain employs TRBV6-1 and TRBJ2-1; no clear D gene. CDR3 loop: CASKNYNEQFF. The CDR3 nucleotides read TGTGCCAGCAAGAACTACAATGAGCAGTTCTTC.